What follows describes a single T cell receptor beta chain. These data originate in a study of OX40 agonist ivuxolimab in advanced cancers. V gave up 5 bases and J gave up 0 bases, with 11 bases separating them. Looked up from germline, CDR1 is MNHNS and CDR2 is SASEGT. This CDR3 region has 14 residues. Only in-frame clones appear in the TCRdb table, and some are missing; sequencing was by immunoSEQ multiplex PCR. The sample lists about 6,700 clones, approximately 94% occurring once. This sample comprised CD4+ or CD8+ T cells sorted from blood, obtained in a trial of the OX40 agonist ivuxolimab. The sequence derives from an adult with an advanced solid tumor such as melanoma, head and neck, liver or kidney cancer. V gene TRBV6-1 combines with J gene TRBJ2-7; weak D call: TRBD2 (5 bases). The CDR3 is CASSTAAPSYEQYF. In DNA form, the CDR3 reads TGTGCCAGCAGTACAGCGGCCCCCTCCTACGAGCAGTACTTC.